In this sample, the clone carrying this T cell receptor beta chain turned up a few times. Its antigen is still unknown. The J segment lost 5 bases and the V segment lost 6 bases, leaving 5 bases of the junction unmatched. This CDR3 spans 14 amino acids. Time point specified: persistent/refractory GD, antithyroid drugs over 5 years with positive TRAb. From PBMCs, RNA was extracted and then used to make the TCR library. The entry originates in a study of regulatory T cells in long-lasting Graves disease. To make TCR beta libraries, researchers used iRepertoire HTBI primers and Arm-PCR of CDR3 regions. A single record per CDR3 protein comes from TCRdb applying MiXCR to the multiplex PCR reads. The sample includes about 470,000 distinct CDR3 sequences, around 21% seen only once; the top ten take 6.5% to 8%. Study findings and constraints: Thyroid tissue was not sampled; only peripheral blood was.

The chain recombines TRBV12-3 or TRBV12-4 with TRBJ2-5; 11 bases are shared with TRBD1. The TCR originated in a female donor with Graves disease. The sample in question was peripheral blood mononuclear cells (PBMCs), obtained when the disease was refractory, from a patient treated with antithyroid drugs. The CDR3 is CASSRDRGSETQYF. The CDR3 DNA reads TGTGCCAGCAGCCGGGACAGGGGGAGCGAGACCCAGTACTTC.